This TCR beta chain stems from a study of OX40 agonist ivuxolimab in advanced cancers. General study findings and limits: Among the lowest peripheral clonal expansion occurred in 0.1-3.0 mg/kg partial responders. CD4+ and CD8+ blood T cells expanded clonally by week 6 at 0.1 to 3.0 mg/kg.

Trimming cost V 7 bases and J 6 bases, with 13 bases left between them. The V gene's germline CDR1 is MNHEY and CDR2 SVGAGI. The CDR3 length is 13 residues. TCRdb's table, derived via immunoSEQ multiplex PCR, lists solely in-frame clones and lacks some. Of about 92,000 clones in the sample, approximately 84% were seen once. Systemic immunosuppression or autoimmune disease history was grounds to exclude patients. Comment on this clone: Its antigen is unidentified.

The source is an adult with an advanced solid tumor such as melanoma, head and neck, liver or kidney cancer. Sequences were derived from CD4+ or CD8+ T cells sorted from blood, sampled in a trial of the OX40 agonist ivuxolimab. The V gene is TRBV6-5, the J gene TRBJ2-1; possibly TRBD1 for D (5 bases). The CDR3 spells CASNLKGFNEQFF. The CDR3 nucleotides read TGTGCCAGCAATTTGAAGGGGTTCAATGAGCAGTTCTTC.